This is a list of T cell receptor beta chains from one sample in a study of cytomegalovirus exposure and HLA in healthy donors. This table comes from immunoSEQ multiplex PCR, and its TCRdb copy is limited to in-frame clones, with some not included. This sample's clone table lists 200,000 to 250,000 clones. Sequenced material: PBMCs. These receptors all come from a woman younger than 45 in good health and CMV-seropositive. The CDR3 runs from the conserved cysteine through the conserved F or W. D genes are given only for firm matches.

D gene	V gene	J gene	CDR3 DNA	CDR3 protein
-	TRBV6-5	TRBJ2-7	TGTGCCAGCAGTTACTCAGGGGCAGGCTACGAGCAGTACTTC	CASSYSGAGYEQYF
-	TRBV6-5	TRBJ2-1	TGTGCCAGCAGTTATCTTGATGAGCAGTTCTTC	CASSYLDEQFF
-	TRBV2	TRBJ2-2	TGTGCCAGCAGCGGGAGTTTGACCGCCGGGGAGCTGTTTTTT	CASSGSLTAGELFF
TRBD2	TRBV15	TRBJ2-1	TGTGCCACCAGCAGAGTGGGCCTAGCGGGAGAAGATGAGCAGTTCTTC	CATSRVGLAGEDEQFF
-	TRBV7-8	TRBJ2-5	TGTGCCAGCAGCTTAGGGCAGGCACGACCGGAGACCCAGTACTTC	CASSLGQARPETQYF
-	TRBV2	TRBJ1-2	TGTGCCAGCCCGAGTTGGCAGGGGTTGAACTATGGCTACACCTTC	CASPSWQGLNYGYTF
TRBD1	TRBV18	TRBJ2-7	TGTGCCAGCTCCCTGGGGGACAGAATCTCCTACGAGCAGTACTTC	CASSLGDRISYEQYF
-	TRBV9	TRBJ1-1	TGTGCCAGCAGCAAAGGGGACACTGAAGCTTTCTTT	CASSKGDTEAFF
-	TRBV2	TRBJ1-3	TGTGCCAGCCGTGGGAGACGGTACTCTGGAAACACCATATATTTT	CASRGRRYSGNTIYF
TRBD2	TRBV7-2	TRBJ2-2	TGTGCCAGCAGCACGACTAGCTACGGCGGGGAGCTGTTTTTT	CASSTTSYGGELFF
TRBD1	TRBV4-1	TRBJ1-5	TGCGCCAGCAGCCAAGATATGCACAGGGGATTACAGCCCCAGCATTTT	CASSQDMHRGLQPQHF
-	TRBV6-6	TRBJ2-1	TGTGCCAGCAGTTACTCCGCGGATGAGCAGTTCTTC	CASSYSADEQFF
-	TRBV27	TRBJ1-4	TGTGCCAGCAGAGGGGAGGCTAATGAAAAACTGTTTTTT	CASRGEANEKLFF
TRBD1	TRBV4-3	TRBJ1-4	TGCGCCAGCAGCAGCAGAATCGGGCAGGGGGCAGCTAATGAAAAACTGTTTTTT	CASSSRIGQGAANEKLFF
-	TRBV29-1	TRBJ2-7	TGCAGCGTTGGACAGAAGATTCCCTACGAGCAGTACTTC	CSVGQKIPYEQYF
TRBD1	TRBV28	TRBJ1-2	TGTGCCAGCAGTACTACCTCGGACAGGATTAACTATGGCTACACCTTC	CASSTTSDRINYGYTF
-	TRBV5-4	TRBJ2-5	TGTGCCAGCAGCGACGGGAACCCGAGAGGGACCCAGTACTTC	CASSDGNPRGTQYF
-	TRBV27	TRBJ2-7	TGTGCCAGCAGTGGGATGACAGGTTTCTCCTACGAGCAGTACTTC	CASSGMTGFSYEQYF
-	TRBV6-6	TRBJ2-1	TGTGCCACCTCAGGGGGGAGCTCCTACAATGAGCAGTTCTTC	CATSGGSSYNEQFF
-	TRBV5-1	TRBJ2-5	TGCGCCAGCAGCTTTTTTGGGGGGGAGACCCAGTACTTC	CASSFFGGETQYF
-	TRBV28	TRBJ2-1	TGTGCCAGCAGTTTCGGCGGGGTCTCCTACAATGAGCAGTTCTTC	CASSFGGVSYNEQFF
-	TRBV6-1	TRBJ1-1	TGTGCCAGCGGATTCAGGGTCATGAACACTGAAGCTTTCTTT	CASGFRVMNTEAFF
TRBD1	TRBV30	TRBJ1-5	TGTGCCTGGAGTGGACCGGGACAGGGTGGCAATCAGCCCCAGCATTTT	CAWSGPGQGGNQPQHF
-	TRBV27	TRBJ1-6	TGTGCCAGCAGTTTCGCGGGCTCCTATAATTCACCCCTCCACTTT	CASSFAGSYNSPLHF
-	TRBV6-5	TRBJ2-4	TGTGCCAGCAGCCACGGACTCAAAAACATTCAGTACTTC	CASSHGLKNIQYF
-	TRBV5-1	TRBJ2-3	TGCGCCAGCAGCTGGGGACTTAACACAGATACGCAGTATTTT	CASSWGLNTDTQYF
-	TRBV11-2	TRBJ2-2	TGTGCCAGCAGCCCACAACCTTCAGGCGCCGGGGAGCTGTTTTTT	CASSPQPSGAGELFF
TRBD1	TRBV27	TRBJ1-1	TGTGCCAGCAGTACCCGACAGGGGGCAAACACTGAAGCTTTCTTT	CASSTRQGANTEAFF
TRBD2	TRBV11-3	TRBJ2-3	TGTGCCAGCAGCTTCACCTTGGGAGGGAGCAGCACAGATACGCAGTATTTT	CASSFTLGGSSTDTQYF
TRBD1	TRBV2	TRBJ1-2	TGTGCCAGCAGTGGGGACAGGGTGGAAAGTGGCTACACCTTC	CASSGDRVESGYTF
-	TRBV6-5	TRBJ1-1	TGTGCCAGCAGTGAGGGGACTGCCCGAAGAGCTTTCTTT	CASSEGTARRAFF
TRBD1	TRBV29-1	TRBJ1-4	TGCAGCGTTGCCCGGGACAGGGGGCAGGAAAAACTGTTTTTT	CSVARDRGQEKLFF
TRBD1	TRBV10-2	TRBJ2-7	TGCGCCAGCAGGGACAGGGGCTACGAGCAGTACTTC	CASRDRGYEQYF
-	TRBV9	TRBJ2-2	TGTGCCAGCAGCCCTTCGATCGGGACGAACACCGGGGAGCTGTTTTTT	CASSPSIGTNTGELFF
-	TRBV5-4	TRBJ2-7	TGTGCCAGCAGCATACACTCCTACGAGCAGTACTTC	CASSIHSYEQYF
TRBD2	TRBV15	TRBJ2-1	TGTGCCACCAGCAGAGGGAGGGAGGGCCAGAATGAGCAGTTCTTC	CATSRGREGQNEQFF
-	TRBV5-4	TRBJ1-1	TGTGCCAGCAGCTATGCAGGGGCTTCGAACACTGAAGCTTTCTTT	CASSYAGASNTEAFF
-	TRBV2	TRBJ1-5	TGTGCCAGTTTAACGGGTACCGATCAGCCCCAGCATTTT	CASLTGTDQPQHF
-	TRBV6-6	TRBJ1-5	TGTGCCAGCAGTTACGGGGGCTATCAGCCCCAGCATTTT	CASSYGGYQPQHF
TRBD1	TRBV28	TRBJ1-5	TGTGCCAGCAGTCTAGACAGGGGTCGGGGGGCCCAGCATTTT	CASSLDRGRGAQHF
TRBD1	TRBV19	TRBJ1-4	TGTGCCAGTAGTATATCCCTGCGACAGGGCTTTTCAGCTAATGAAAAACTGTTTTTT	CASSISLRQGFSANEKLFF
TRBD1	TRBV5-1	TRBJ2-5	TGCGCCAGCAGCTTGGCACCACAGGGGGGCCAAGGGTGGGAGACCCAGTACTTC	CASSLAPQGGQGWETQYF
TRBD1	TRBV18	TRBJ1-4	TGTGCCACCTCTACAGGGGGCCCACTTGAAAAACTGTTTTTT	CATSTGGPLEKLFF
TRBD1	TRBV6-5	TRBJ1-3	TGTGCCACTGGGGACAGTGGGAACCAAAACACCATATATTTT	CATGDSGNQNTIYF
-	TRBV5-6	TRBJ1-2	TGTGCCAGCAGCTTGGCCGTGGGCTCTTATGGCTACACCTTC	CASSLAVGSYGYTF
TRBD2	TRBV14	TRBJ2-7	TGTGCCAGCAGCCAAGAGAGCGGGGGGGCTTACGAGCAGTACTTC	CASSQESGGAYEQYF
TRBD2	TRBV10-2	TRBJ2-3	TGCGCCAGCCGCCGAGCGGGAGAGGCGTCAGATACGCAGTATTTT	CASRRAGEASDTQYF
-	TRBV6-1	TRBJ2-3	TGTGCCAGCTTGTTGACAGGAGGATACACAGATACGCAGTATTTT	CASLLTGGYTDTQYF
TRBD1	TRBV23-1	TRBJ1-2	TGCGCCAGCAGTCACCAGGGGGACAGGGGCGTATTAACCTATGGCTACACCTTC	CASSHQGDRGVLTYGYTF
TRBD2	TRBV2	TRBJ2-1	TGTGCCAGCAGTGAAAGGTTGATCGGAGCGGGACTCTACAATGAGCAGTTCTTC	CASSERLIGAGLYNEQFF
TRBD1	TRBV19	TRBJ2-5	TGTGCCAGTAGGGGACAGGGATTGGGAGAGACCCAGTACTTC	CASRGQGLGETQYF
-	TRBV5-1	TRBJ1-1	TGCGCCAGCAGCTTGGCCGGGGAGTCTTTCTTT	CASSLAGESFF
-	TRBV10-3	TRBJ1-2	TGTGCCATCAGTGAGCTCGGGGGGAACTATGGCTACACCTTC	CAISELGGNYGYTF
TRBD2	TRBV5-1	TRBJ2-1	TGCGCCAGCAAGGCTAGCGGGACCTACAATGAGCAGTTCTTC	CASKASGTYNEQFF
TRBD2	TRBV7-6	TRBJ2-5	TGTGCCAGCAGCCCCAATAGCGGGAGAATTAGGGAGACCCAGTACTTC	CASSPNSGRIRETQYF
TRBD1	TRBV6-1	TRBJ2-1	TGTGCCAGCAGTGAACTTCCCGGGACAGGGAGACTATGGTTCTTC	CASSELPGTGRLWFF
-	TRBV18	TRBJ2-3	TGTGCCAGCTCACCACCGGCACGGGGGAGCACAGATACGCAGTATTTT	CASSPPARGSTDTQYF
-	TRBV18	TRBJ1-4	TGTGCCAGCTCACCAGGGACTTCAACTAATGAAAAACTGTTTTTT	CASSPGTSTNEKLFF
TRBD1	TRBV5-1	TRBJ2-4	TGCGCCAGCAGCTCTACCGGGACAGGGGGAGGCAAAAACATTCAGTACTTC	CASSSTGTGGGKNIQYF
-	TRBV11-2	TRBJ1-1	TGTGCCAGCAGCTTGACAGGTGGGTGGACTGAAGCTTTCTTT	CASSLTGGWTEAFF